This T cell receptor (beta chain) derives from a study of blood T cell repertoires in COVID-19. Looked up from germline, CDR1 is LGHDT and CDR2 is YNNKEL (reference sequence). V was pared by 4 bases and J by 5 bases, with 15 bases between. The CDR3 totals 15 residues. Clones were read by immunoSEQ multiplex PCR, and TCRdb kept only the in-frame ones, dropping some. This table holds 410,000 or so clones, just over 85% found once. The receptor was derived from a woman aged 25 to 39 with active or convalescent COVID-19. The gene calls are TRBV3-1 (or the pseudogene TRBV3-2) and TRBJ1-5; D is undetermined. The material sequenced was peripheral blood. DNA of the CDR3: TGTGCCAGCAGCCGAACCGCCCAGGCCCATCAGCCCCAGCATTTT. Its translation is CASSRTAQAHQPQHF.